This T cell receptor (beta chain) comes out of a study of CD4+ T cells in melanoma. Study-level findings and limits: A reported correlation linked neoantigen-specific CD4+ T cells to CD8+, macrophage and B cell function. Neoantigen-specific CD4+ T cells in melanoma reportedly had diverse differentiation states.

TCRdb's copy holds only in-frame clones and misses some; the assay was immunoSEQ multiplex PCR. The sample carries some 13,000 clones, 68% recorded once. Regarding this clone: As yet, its antigen is unknown.

This clonotype was sampled from a human donor with melanoma. Sequencing was done on a sample of cells from a culture (not recorded whether cultured in vitro).

CDR3 loop: CSVVGGPGQGYRDTEAFF. DNA of the CDR3: TGCAGCGTTGTGGGAGGACCGGGACAGGGGTATCGGGACACTGAAGCTTTCTTT. This chain links TRBV29-1 with TRBJ1-1, with 10 positions matching TRBD1. V shed 4 bases, J shed 3 bases, and the junction held 17 bases outside the gene matches. The CDR3 is 18 residues long. Germline lookup yields CDR1 SQVTM and CDR2 ANQGSEA.